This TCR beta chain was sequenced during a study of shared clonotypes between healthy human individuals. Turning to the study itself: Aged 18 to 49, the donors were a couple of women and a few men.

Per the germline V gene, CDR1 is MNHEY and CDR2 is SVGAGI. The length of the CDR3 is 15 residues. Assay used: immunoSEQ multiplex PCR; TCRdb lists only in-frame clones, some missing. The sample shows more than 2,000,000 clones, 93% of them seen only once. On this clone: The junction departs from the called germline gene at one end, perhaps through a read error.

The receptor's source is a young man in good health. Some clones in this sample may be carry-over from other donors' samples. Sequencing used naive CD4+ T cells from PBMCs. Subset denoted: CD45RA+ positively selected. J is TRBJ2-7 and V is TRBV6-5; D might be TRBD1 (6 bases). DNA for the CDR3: TGTGCCAGCAGTTTCACAGGGATTACCTCCCACGAGCAGTACTTC. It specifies CASSFTGITSHEQYF.